The clone carrying this T cell receptor (beta chain) was seen more than once but under ten times. Time point here: pre-sensitization, week 0. Documented treatment: therapeutic diphenylcyclopropenone sensitization with weekly scalp DPC. TCRdb ran MiXCR on the RACE reads and lists one entry per CDR3 protein. Of about 98,000 distinct CDR3 sequences listed, 11% were seen once; the top ten hold approximately 3.1%. With 6 bases removed from V and 2 bases from J, the gap between germline ends came to 24 bases. Germline V gene sequence: CDR1 SGHKS, CDR2 YYEKEE (reference sequence). This CDR3 is built from 19 residues. The entry originates in a study of human T cells and chemical hapten exposure.

This receptor was taken from a woman aged 55 to 70 with alopecia areata. Some clones in this sample may be carry-over from other donors' samples. The input for sequencing was whole blood, taken in connection with sensitization to the hapten diphenylcyclopropenone (DPC). This chain joins TRBV5-5 and TRBJ2-6, with unresolved D. CDR3 amino acids: CASTPWAPHSYPGANVLTF. Written as DNA, the CDR3 is TGTGCCAGCACCCCTTGGGCGCCGCACAGCTACCCTGGGGCCAACGTCCTGACTTTC.